What follows describes a single T cell receptor beta chain. Its antigen is still unknown. Combining a sample-barcoded 5' primer with a J-beta primer mix, a second PCR ran for about 6 to 12 cycles. TCRdb independently ran MiXCR on the 5' RACE reads; one entry per CDR3 protein. The sample holds 750,000 to 1,000,000 distinct CDR3 sequences, about 29% seen once. This sample is drawn from a study of blood T cells in healthy people across ages. Study conclusions and caveats: As age increased, TCR beta diversity per million T cells fell in a roughly linear fashion.

Germline assignment: CDR1 MDHEN and CDR2 SYDVKM. This CDR3 spans 18 amino acids. The V and J ends lost 1 base and 1 base, in that order; junction bases with no gene match: 6. These same data were also listed under a study on T cells of mothers and their children. Per that study: Roughly 2.8 million TCR beta reads per child versus over 9.5 million per mother. Unrelated pairs and related pairs have their TCR recombination output shaped similarly by thymic selection.

The sample comprised blood. The chain links TRBV28 to TRBJ2-5; TRBD2 agrees at 13 bases. This clonotype was sampled from a woman aged 40 to 55 in good health. As DNA, the CDR3 is TGTGCCAGCAGTTTATACGGGACTAGCGGGGTGACCCAAGAGACCCAGTACTTC. Its translation: CASSLYGTSGVTQETQYF.